This T cell receptor (beta chain) appears in the sequencing data of a study of T cell changes during pregnancy in multiple sclerosis. Profiled with immunoSEQ multiplex PCR; TCRdb holds only in-frame clones, not every one. The sample consists of approximately 96,000 clones, 92% of them appearing once. Per the germline V gene, CDR1 is SNHLY and CDR2 is FYNNEI. CDR3 size: 14 residues. V dropped 11 bases and J dropped 0; count of bases not matched to a gene: 7. This sample comprised peripheral blood, obtained after pregnancy. The chain employs TRBV2 and TRBJ2-1; 7 bases map to TRBD2. The TCR originated in a female donor in good health, enrolled as a control in a pregnancy study. Written as DNA, the CDR3 is TGTGCCGGGAATAGCGGGCTCTCCTACAATGAGCAGTTCTTC. Protein sequence: CAGNSGLSYNEQFF.